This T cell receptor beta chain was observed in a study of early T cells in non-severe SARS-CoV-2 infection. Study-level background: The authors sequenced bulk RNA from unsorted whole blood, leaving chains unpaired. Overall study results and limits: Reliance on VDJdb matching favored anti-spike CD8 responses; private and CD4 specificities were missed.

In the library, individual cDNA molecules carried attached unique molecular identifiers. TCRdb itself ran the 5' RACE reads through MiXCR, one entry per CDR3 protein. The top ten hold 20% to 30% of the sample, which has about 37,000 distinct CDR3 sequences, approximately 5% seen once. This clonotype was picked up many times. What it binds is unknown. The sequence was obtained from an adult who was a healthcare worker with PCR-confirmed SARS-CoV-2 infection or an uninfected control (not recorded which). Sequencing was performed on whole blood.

The CDR3 sequence is CASSLGTTSTDTQYF. DNA for the CDR3: TGCGCCAGCAGCTTGGGGACTACAAGCACAGATACGCAGTATTTT. The chain has TRBV5-1 and TRBJ2-3; D may be TRBD2 (6 bases). The CDR3 runs to 15 residues. V was shortened by 0 bases and J by 0 bases, with 8 bases between the two germline ends. The germline V gene has CDR1 SGHRS and CDR2 YFSETQ.